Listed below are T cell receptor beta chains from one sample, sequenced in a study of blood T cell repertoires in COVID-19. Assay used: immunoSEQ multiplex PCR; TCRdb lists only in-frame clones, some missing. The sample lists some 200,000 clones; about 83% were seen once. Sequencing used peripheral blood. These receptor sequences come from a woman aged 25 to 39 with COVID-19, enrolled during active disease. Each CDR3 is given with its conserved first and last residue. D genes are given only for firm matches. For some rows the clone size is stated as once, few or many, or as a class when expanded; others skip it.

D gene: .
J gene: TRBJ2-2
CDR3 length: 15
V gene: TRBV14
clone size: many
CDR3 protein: CASSQVTGNTGELFF
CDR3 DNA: TGTGCCAGCAGCCAAGTGACAGGGAACACCGGGGAGCTGTTTTTT

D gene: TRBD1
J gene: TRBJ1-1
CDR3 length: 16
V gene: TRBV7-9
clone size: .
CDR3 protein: CASSPGQGPGGTEAFF
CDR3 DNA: TGTGCCAGCAGCCCGGGACAGGGCCCTGGGGGCACTGAAGCTTTCTTT

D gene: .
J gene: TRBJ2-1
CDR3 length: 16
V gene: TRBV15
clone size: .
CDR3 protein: CATSRDPGGAYNEQFF
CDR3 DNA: TGTGCCACCAGCAGAGATCCCGGCGGGGCATACAATGAGCAGTTCTTC

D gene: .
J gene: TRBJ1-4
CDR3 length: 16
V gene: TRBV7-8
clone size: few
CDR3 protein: CASSYRGSGGNEKLFF
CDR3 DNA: TGTGCCAGCAGCTACCGGGGGAGTGGGGGGAATGAAAAACTGTTTTTT

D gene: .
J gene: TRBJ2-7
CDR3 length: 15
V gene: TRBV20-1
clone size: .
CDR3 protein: CSANDQLRRFYEQYF
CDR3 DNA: TGCAGTGCTAATGATCAATTGAGGCGCTTCTACGAGCAGTACTTC

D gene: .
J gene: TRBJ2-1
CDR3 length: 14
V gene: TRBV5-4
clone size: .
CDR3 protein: CASSFGTEEREQFF
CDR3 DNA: TGTGCCAGCAGCTTTGGGACTGAGGAGAGGGAGCAGTTCTTC

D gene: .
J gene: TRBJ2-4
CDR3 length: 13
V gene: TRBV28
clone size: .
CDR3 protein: CASSPDRRDIQYF
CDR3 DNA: TGTGCCAGCAGCCCGGACAGGAGGGACATTCAGTACTTC

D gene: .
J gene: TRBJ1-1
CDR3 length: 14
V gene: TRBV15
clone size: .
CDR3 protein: CATSKRDRTMEAFF
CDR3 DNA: TGTGCCACCAGCAAAAGAGACAGGACCATGGAAGCTTTCTTT

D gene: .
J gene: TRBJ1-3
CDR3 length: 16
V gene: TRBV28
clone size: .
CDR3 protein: CASSFARPSSGNTIYF
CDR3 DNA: TGTGCCAGCAGTTTTGCTAGGCCCAGCTCTGGAAACACCATATATTTT

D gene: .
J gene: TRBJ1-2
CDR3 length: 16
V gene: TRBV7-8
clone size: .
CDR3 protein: CASSLAAGTPGYGYTF
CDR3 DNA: TGTGCCAGCAGCTTAGCAGCCGGGACACCTGGCTATGGCTACACCTTC

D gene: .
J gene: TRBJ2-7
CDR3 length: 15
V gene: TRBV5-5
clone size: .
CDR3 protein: CASSLDGGLYYEQYF
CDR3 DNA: TGTGCCAGCAGCTTGGACGGGGGGCTATACTACGAGCAGTACTTC

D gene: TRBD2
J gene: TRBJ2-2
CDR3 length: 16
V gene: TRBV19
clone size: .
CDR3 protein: CASSLGTSPGAGELFF
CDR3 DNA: TGTGCCAGTAGTCTTGGGACTAGCCCCGGGGCCGGGGAGCTGTTTTTT

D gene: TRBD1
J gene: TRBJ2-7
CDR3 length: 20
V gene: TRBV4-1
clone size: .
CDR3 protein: CASSQDSMDRGLLTSYEQYF
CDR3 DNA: TGCGCCAGCAGCCAAGATTCGATGGACAGGGGGCTTCTAACATCCTACGAGCAGTACTTC

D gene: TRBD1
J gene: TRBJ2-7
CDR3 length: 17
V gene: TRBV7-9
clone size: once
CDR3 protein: CASSSGTATLSSYEQYF
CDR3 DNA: TGTGCCAGCAGCTCCGGGACAGCAACTTTAAGCTCCTACGAGCAGTACTTC

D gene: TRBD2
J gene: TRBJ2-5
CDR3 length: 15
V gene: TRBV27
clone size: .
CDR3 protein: CASSSPSAGGKTQYF
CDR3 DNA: TGTGCCAGCAGTTCCCCCTCAGCGGGGGGAAAGACCCAGTACTTC

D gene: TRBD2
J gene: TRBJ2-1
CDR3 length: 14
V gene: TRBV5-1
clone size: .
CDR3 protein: CASSSLAGGLEQFF
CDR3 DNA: TGCGCCAGCAGCTCTTTAGCGGGGGGGCTTGAGCAGTTCTTC

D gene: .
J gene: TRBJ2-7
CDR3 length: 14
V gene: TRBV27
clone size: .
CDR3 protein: CASRQGGTLREQYF
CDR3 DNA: TGTGCCAGCAGACAGGGAGGGACTCTACGCGAGCAGTACTTC

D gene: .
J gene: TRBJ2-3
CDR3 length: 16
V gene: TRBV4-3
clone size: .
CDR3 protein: CASSQVRGASTDTQYF
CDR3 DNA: TGCGCCAGCAGCCAAGTTCGGGGGGCAAGCACAGATACGCAGTATTTT

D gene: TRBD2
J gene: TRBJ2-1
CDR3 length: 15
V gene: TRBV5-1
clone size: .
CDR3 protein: CASSLVAGETHEQFF
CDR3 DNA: TGCGCCAGCAGCTTGGTAGCGGGAGAAACCCATGAGCAGTTCTTC

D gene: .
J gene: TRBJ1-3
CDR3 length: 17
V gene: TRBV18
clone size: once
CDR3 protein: CASSPSPPGPSGNTIYF
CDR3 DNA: TGTGCCAGCTCACCATCCCCTCCCGGTCCCTCAGGAAACACCATATATTTT

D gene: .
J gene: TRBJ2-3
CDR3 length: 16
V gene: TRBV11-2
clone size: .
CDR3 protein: CASSLLGSWGTDTQYF
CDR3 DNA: TGTGCCAGCAGCCTTTTGGGGAGCTGGGGCACAGATACGCAGTATTTT

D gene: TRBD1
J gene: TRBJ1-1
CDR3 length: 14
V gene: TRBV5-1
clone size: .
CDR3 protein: CASSEQGWSTEAFF
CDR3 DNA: TGCGCCAGCAGCGAACAGGGGTGGAGCACTGAAGCTTTCTTT

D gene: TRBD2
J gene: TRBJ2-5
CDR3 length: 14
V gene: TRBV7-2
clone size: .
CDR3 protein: CASSSWGGTETQYF
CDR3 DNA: TGTGCCAGCAGCTCATGGGGAGGGACAGAGACCCAGTACTTC

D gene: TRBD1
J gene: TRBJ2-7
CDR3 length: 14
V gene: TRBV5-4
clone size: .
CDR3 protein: CASRSWGQAYEQYF
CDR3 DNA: TGTGCCAGCAGGAGTTGGGGACAGGCCTACGAGCAGTACTTC

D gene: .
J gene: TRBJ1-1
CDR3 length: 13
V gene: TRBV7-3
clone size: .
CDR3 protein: CASSQGGLSEAFF
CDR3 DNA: TGTGCCAGCAGCCAGGGAGGCCTGTCTGAAGCTTTCTTT

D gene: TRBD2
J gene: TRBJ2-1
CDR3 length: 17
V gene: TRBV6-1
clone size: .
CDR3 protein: CASSGWREGGSYNEQFF
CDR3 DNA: TGTGCCAGCAGTGGGTGGAGGGAGGGCGGGTCCTACAATGAGCAGTTCTTC

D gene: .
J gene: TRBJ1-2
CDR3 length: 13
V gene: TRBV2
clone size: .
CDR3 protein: CASFRDTNYGYTF
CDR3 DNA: TGTGCCAGCTTCCGGGACACTAACTATGGCTACACCTTC

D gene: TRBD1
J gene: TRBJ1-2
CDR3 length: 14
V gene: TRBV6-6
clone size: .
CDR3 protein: CASVPGQGVYGYTF
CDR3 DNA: TGTGCCAGCGTGCCGGGACAGGGGGTCTATGGCTACACCTTC

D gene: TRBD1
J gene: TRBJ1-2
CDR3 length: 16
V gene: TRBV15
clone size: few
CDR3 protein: CATSRDGTGAFYGYTF
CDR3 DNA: TGTGCCACCAGCAGAGACGGGACAGGGGCGTTCTATGGCTACACCTTC

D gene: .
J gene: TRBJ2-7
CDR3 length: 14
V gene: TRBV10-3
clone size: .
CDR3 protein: CAISELGLGSEQYF
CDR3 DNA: TGTGCCATCAGTGAGCTAGGGCTAGGGAGCGAGCAGTACTTC

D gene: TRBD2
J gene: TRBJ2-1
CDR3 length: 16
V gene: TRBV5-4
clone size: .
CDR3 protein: CASSLGAGGPVNEQFF
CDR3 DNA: TGTGCCAGCAGCTTGGGAGCGGGAGGGCCGGTCAATGAGCAGTTCTTC

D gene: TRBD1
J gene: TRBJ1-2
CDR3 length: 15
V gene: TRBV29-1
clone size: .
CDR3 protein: CSVENGQGRLDGYTF
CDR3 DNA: TGCAGCGTTGAAAATGGACAGGGACGTCTTGATGGCTACACCTTC

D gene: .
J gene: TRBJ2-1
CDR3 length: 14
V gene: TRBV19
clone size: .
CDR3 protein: CASSTRGSYNEQFF
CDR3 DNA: TGTGCCAGTAGTACACGGGGGTCCTACAATGAGCAGTTCTTC

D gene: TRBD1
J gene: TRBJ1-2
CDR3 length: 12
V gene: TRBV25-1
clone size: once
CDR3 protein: CASSATGEGYTF
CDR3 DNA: TGTGCCAGCAGTGCAACAGGGGAAGGCTACACCTTC

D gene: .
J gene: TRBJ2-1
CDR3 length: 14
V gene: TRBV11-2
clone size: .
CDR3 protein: CASSQDTDYGEQFF
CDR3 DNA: TGTGCCAGCAGCCAGGACACGGACTATGGTGAGCAGTTCTTC

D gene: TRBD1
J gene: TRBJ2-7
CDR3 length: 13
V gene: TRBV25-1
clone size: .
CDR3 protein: CASSEHRGHEQYF
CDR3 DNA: TGTGCCAGCAGTGAGCACAGGGGTCACGAGCAGTACTTC

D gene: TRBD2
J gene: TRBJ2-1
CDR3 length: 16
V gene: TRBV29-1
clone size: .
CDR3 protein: CSVTGGAGGDYNEQFF
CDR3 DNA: TGCAGCGTGACCGGGGGAGCGGGGGGCGACTACAATGAGCAGTTCTTC

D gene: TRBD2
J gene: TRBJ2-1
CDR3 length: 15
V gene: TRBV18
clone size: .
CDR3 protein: CASSPPSGGAREQFF
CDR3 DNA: TGTGCCAGCTCACCTCCTAGCGGGGGGGCGCGTGAGCAGTTCTTC

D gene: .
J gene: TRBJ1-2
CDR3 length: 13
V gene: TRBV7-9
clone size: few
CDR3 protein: CASSPRANYGYTF
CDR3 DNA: TGTGCCAGCAGCCCCAGGGCGAACTATGGCTACACCTTC

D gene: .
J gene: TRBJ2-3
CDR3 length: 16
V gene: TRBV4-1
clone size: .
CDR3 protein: CASSLRTGLSTDTQYF
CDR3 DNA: TGCGCCAGCAGCCTACGGACTGGGCTTAGCACAGATACGCAGTATTTT

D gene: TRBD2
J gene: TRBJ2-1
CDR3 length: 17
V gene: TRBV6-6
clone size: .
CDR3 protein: CASSPTISGRRRYEQFF
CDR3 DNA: TGTGCCAGCAGTCCCACCATTAGCGGGAGAAGGCGCTATGAGCAGTTCTTC

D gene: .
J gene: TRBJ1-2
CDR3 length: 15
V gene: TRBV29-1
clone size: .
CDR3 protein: CSVVYGMAINYGYTF
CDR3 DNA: TGCAGCGTTGTCTACGGGATGGCCATTAACTATGGCTACACCTTC

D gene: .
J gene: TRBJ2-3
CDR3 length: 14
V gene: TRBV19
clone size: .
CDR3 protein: CASSISRRTDTQYF
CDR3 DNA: TGTGCCAGTAGTATCTCTAGACGTACAGATACGCAGTATTTT

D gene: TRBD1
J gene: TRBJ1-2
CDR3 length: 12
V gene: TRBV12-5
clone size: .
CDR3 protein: CASARDSYGYTF
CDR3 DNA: TGTGCTAGTGCCCGGGACAGCTATGGCTACACCTTC

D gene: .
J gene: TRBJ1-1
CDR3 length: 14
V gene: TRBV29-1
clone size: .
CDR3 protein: CSVVLVSANTEAFF
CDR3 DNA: TGCAGCGTTGTGCTTGTCAGTGCTAACACTGAAGCTTTCTTT

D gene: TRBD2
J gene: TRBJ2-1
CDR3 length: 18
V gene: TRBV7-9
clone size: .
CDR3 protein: CASSHPDRSGRAPDEQFF
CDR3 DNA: TGTGCCAGCAGCCACCCCGACCGTAGCGGGAGGGCCCCTGATGAGCAGTTCTTC

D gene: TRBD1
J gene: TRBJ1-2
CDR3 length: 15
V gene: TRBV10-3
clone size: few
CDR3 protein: CAIRDRERDSDGYTF
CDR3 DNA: TGTGCCATCAGGGACAGGGAGAGAGATTCTGATGGCTACACCTTC

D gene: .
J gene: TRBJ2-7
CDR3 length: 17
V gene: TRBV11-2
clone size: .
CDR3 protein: CASSLAARLGNSYEQYF
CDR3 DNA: TGTGCCAGCAGCTTGGCCGCCAGACTAGGAAACTCCTACGAGCAGTACTTC

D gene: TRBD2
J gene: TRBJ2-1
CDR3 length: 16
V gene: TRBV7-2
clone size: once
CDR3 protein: CASSLASGSIYNEQFF
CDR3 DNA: TGTGCCAGCAGCTTAGCTAGCGGGAGCATTTACAATGAGCAGTTCTTC

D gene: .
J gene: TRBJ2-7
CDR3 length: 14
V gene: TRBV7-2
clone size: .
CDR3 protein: CASSFDRTSYEQYF
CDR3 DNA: TGTGCCAGCAGCTTTGACAGGACCTCCTACGAGCAGTACTTC

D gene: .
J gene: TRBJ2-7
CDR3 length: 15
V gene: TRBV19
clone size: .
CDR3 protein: CASSMVGSGAYEQYF
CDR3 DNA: TGTGCCAGTAGTATGGTTGGCAGTGGGGCTTACGAGCAGTACTTC

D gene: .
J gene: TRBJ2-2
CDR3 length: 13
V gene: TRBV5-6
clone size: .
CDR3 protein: CASSTLVTGELFF
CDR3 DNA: TGTGCCAGCAGCACCCTAGTCACCGGGGAGCTGTTTTTT

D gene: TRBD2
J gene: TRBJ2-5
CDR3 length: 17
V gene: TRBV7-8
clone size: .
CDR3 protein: CASSFPTSGGQEETQYF
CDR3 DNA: TGTGCCAGCAGCTTCCCGACTAGCGGGGGCCAGGAGGAGACCCAGTACTTC

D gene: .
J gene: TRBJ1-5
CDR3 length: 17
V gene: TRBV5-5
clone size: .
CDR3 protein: CASSTGQRPVSNQPQHF
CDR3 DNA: TGTGCCAGCAGCACCGGACAACGACCCGTTAGCAATCAGCCCCAGCATTTT

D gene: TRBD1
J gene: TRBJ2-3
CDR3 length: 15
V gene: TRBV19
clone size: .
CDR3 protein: CASSYGTVGADTQYF
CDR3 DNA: TGTGCCAGTAGTTACGGGACAGTGGGAGCAGATACGCAGTATTTT

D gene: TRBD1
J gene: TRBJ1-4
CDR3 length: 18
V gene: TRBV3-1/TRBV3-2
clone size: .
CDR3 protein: CASSPRTGVGTGAEKLFF
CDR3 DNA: TGTGCCAGCAGTCCTAGGACCGGCGTCGGGACAGGGGCTGAAAAACTGTTTTTT